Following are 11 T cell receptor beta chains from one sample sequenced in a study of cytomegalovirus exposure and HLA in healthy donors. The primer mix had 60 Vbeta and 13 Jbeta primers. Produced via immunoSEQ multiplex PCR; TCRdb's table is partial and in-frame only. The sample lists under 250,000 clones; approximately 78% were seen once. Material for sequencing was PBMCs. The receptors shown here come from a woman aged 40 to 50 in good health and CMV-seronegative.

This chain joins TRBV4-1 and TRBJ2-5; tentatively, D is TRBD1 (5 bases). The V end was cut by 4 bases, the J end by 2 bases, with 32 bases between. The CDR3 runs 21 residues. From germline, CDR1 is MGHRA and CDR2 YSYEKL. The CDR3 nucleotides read TGCGCCAGCAGCCCGACGAAAGGCAGGGAAGACCTTAAATACTCTCAAGAGACCCAGTACTTC. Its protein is CASSPTKGREDLKYSQETQYF.

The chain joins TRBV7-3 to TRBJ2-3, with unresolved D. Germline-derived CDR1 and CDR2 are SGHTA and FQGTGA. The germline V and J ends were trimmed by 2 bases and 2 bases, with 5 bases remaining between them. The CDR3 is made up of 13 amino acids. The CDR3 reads CASSLQNTDTQYF. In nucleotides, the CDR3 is TGTGCCAGCAGCTTACAGAACACAGATACGCAGTATTTT. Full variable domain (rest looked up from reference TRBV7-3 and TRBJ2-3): GAGVSQTPSNKVTEKGKYVELRCDPISGHTALYWYRQSLGQGPEFLIYFQGTGAADDSGLPNDRFFAVRPEGSVSTLKIQRTERGDSAVYLCASSLQNTDTQYFGPGTRLTVL.

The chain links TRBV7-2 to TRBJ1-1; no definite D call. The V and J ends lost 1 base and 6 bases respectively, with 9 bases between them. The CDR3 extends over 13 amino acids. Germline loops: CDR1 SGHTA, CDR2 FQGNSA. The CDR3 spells CASSLVRTAEAFF. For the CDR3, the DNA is TGTGCCAGCAGCTTAGTTCGCACAGCTGAAGCTTTCTTT.

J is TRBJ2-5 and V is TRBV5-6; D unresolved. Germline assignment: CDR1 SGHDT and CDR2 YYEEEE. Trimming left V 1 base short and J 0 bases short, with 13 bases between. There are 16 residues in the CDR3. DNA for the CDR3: TGTGCCAGCAGCTTGATCCTCAGGCGAGACCAAGAGACCCAGTACTTC. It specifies CASSLILRRDQETQYF.

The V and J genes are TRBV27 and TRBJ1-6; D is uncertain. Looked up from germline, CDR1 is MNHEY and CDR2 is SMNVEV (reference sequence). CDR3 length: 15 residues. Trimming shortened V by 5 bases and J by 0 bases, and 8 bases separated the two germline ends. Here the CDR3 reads CASSTKSSYNSPLHF. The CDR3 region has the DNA TGTGCCAGCAGTACCAAGAGCTCCTATAATTCACCCCTCCACTTT.

DNA for the CDR3: TGCGCCAGCAGCTCCCGCGGACTAGCGGGAGGCCGGGGGGATACGCAGTATTTT. This codes for CASSSRGLAGGRGDTQYF. This chain joins TRBV5-1 and TRBJ2-3; the match to TRBD2 covers 14 bases. Germline assignment: CDR1 SGHRS and CDR2 YFSETQ. The CDR3 totals 18 residues. Trimming removed 3 bases from V and 6 bases from J; junction bases left unmatched: 12.

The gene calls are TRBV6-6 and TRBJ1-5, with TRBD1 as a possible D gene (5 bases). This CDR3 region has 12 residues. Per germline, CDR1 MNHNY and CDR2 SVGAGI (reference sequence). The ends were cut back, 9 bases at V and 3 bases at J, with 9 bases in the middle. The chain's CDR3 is CASRDSNQPQHF. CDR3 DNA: TGTGCCAGTCGGGACTCCAATCAGCCCCAGCATTTT.

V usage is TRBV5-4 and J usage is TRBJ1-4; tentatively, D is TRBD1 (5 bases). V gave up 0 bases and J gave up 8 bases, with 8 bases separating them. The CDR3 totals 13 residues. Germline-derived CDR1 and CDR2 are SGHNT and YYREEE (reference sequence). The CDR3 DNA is TGTGCCAGCAGCTTGGGGTGGGGCGAAAAACTGTTTTTT. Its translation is CASSLGWGEKLFF.

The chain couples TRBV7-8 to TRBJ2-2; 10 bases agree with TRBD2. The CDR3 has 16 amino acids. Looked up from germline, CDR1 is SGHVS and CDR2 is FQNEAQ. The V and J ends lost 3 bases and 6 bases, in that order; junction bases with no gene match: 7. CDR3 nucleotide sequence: TGTGCCAGCAGCTTTAGGGCTAGCGGGAGTTCCGGGGAGCTGTTTTTT. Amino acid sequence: CASSFRASGSSGELFF.

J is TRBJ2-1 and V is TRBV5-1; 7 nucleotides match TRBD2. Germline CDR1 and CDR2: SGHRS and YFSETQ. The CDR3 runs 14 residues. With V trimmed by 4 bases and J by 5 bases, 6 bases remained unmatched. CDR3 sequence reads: CASSHRTRNNEQFF. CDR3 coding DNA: TGCGCCAGCAGCCATCGGACTAGGAACAATGAGCAGTTCTTC.

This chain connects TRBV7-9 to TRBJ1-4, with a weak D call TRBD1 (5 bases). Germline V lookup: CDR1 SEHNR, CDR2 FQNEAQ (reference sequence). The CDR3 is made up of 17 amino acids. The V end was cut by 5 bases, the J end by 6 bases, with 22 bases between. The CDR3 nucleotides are TGTGCCAGCAGCCCCACGGACGGGGGGATCTTAGATGAAAAACTGTTTTTT. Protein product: CASSPTDGGILDEKLFF.